This TCR beta chain was recovered during a study of tumor-infiltrating lymphocytes in primary liver carcinoma. The investigators made TCR beta cDNA from about 0.45 ug total RNA, using a constant-region primer. Amplification in three nested multiplex PCR rounds with slightly modified ARM-PCR gave rise to TCR beta libraries. Both of the initial two PCR rounds ran for approximately 10 cycles and employed TRBV1-TRBV30 forward primers alongside a C-beta reverse primer. Each CDR3 protein is one row after TCRdb ran MiXCR on the multiplex PCR reads. Found here are 100,000 or so distinct CDR3 sequences, approximately 82% of them singletons; the top ten hold approximately 20%. Total RNA and DNA came together from approximately 20-30 mg of bulk tissue without cell sorting. This CDR3 region has 11 residues.

This clonotype originated in a man aged 35-49 years with primary liver carcinoma and hepatitis B virus infection. The material sequenced was liver tumor tissue from sampling region 3. Subset reported: tumor region T3, left-lateral pole. The rearrangement links TRBV12-3 or TRBV12-4 to TRBJ2-1; D is possibly TRBD2 (6 bases). For the CDR3, the DNA is TGTGTCAGTAGTTTAGGACTATCGGAGTTCTTC. Its protein product is CVSSLGLSEFF.